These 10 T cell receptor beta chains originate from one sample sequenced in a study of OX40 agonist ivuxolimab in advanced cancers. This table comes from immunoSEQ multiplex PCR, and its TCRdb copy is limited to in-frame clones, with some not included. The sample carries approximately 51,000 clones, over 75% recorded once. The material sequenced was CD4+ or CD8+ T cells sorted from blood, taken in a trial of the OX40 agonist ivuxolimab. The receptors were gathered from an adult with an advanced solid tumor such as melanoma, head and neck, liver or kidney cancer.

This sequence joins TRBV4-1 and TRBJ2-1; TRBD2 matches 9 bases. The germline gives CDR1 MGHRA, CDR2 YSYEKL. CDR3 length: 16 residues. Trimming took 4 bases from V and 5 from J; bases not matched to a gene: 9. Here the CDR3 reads CASSLSISGSNNEQFF. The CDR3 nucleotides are TGCGCCAGCAGCCTAAGCATTAGCGGGAGTAACAATGAGCAGTTCTTC.

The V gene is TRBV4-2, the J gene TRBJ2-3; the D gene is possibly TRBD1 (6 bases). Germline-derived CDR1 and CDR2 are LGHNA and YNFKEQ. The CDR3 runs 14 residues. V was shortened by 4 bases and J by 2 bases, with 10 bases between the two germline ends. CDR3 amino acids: CASSPGDDTDTQYF. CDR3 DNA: TGTGCCAGCAGCCCAGGGGACGACACAGATACGCAGTATTTT.

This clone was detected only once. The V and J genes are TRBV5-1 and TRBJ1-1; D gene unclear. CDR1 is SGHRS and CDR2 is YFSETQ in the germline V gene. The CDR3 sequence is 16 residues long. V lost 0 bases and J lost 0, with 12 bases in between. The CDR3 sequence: CASSLVAGRLNTEAFF. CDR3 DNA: TGCGCCAGCAGCTTGGTTGCCGGCAGGCTGAACACTGAAGCTTTCTTT.

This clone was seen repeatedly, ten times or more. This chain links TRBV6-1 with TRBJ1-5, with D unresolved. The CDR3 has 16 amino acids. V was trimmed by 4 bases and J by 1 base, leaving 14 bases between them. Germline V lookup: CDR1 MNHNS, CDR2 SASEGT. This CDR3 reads CASSGLSRRSNQPQHF. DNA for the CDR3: TGTGCCAGCAGTGGGTTATCGCGCAGGAGCAATCAGCCCCAGCATTTT.

The CDR3 is CASSLKPGQATSGANVLTF. The CDR3 DNA is TGTGCCAGCAGTTTAAAGCCGGGACAGGCTACTTCTGGGGCCAACGTCCTGACTTTC. The J gene is TRBJ2-6, the V gene TRBV28; 8 nucleotides match TRBD1. Trimming removed 2 bases from V and 1 base from J; junction bases left unmatched: 10. Germline CDR1 is MDHEN and CDR2 is SYDVKM. This CDR3 region has 19 residues. Together with reference TRBV28 and TRBJ2-6, the CDR3 gives the full variable domain: DVKVTQSSRYLVKRTGEKVFLECVQDMDHENMFWYRQDPGLGLRLIYFSYDVKMKEKGDIPEGYSVSREKKERFSLILESASTNQTSMYLCASSLKPGQATSGANVLTFGAGSRLTVL.

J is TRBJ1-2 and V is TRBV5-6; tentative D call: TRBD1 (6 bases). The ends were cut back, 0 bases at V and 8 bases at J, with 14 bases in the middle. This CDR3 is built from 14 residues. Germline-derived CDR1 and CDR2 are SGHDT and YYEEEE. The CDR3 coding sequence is TGTGCCAGCAGCTTGGGCAGGGGCGAGTTCGGCTACACCTTC. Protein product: CASSLGRGEFGYTF.

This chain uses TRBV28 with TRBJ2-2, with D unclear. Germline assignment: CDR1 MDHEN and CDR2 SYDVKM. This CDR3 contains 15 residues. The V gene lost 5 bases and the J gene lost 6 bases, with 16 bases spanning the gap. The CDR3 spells CASSIQVQGPGELFF. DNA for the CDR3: TGTGCCAGCAGTATCCAGGTTCAAGGACCCGGGGAGCTGTTTTTT.

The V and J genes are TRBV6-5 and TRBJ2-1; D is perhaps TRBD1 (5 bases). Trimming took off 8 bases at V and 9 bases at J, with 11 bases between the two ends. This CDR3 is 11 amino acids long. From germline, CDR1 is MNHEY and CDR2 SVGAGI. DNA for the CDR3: TGTGCCAGCTCCCAGCAGGGTGAGCAGTTCTTC. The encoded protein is CASSQQGEQFF.

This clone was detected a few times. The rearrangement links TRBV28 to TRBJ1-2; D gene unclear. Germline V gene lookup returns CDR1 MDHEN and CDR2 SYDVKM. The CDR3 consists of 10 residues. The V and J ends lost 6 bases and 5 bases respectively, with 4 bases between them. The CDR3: CASRRYGYTF. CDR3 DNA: TGTGCCAGCAGGAGATATGGCTACACCTTC.

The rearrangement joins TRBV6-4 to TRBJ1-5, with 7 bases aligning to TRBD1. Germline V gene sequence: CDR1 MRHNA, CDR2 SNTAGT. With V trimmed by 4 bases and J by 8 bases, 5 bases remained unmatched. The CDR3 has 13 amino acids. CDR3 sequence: CASSVARGEPQHF. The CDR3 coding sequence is TGTGCCAGCAGTGTTGCCAGGGGGGAGCCCCAGCATTTT.